This T cell receptor (beta chain) came from a study of blood T cells in healthy people across ages. Study observations and caveats: Long-lived donors exceeded aged donors in naive CD4+ cells and diversity.

Sample-barcoded 5' priming and a J-beta primer mix drove a second PCR of about 6 to 12 cycles. From the 5' RACE reads, TCRdb called clonotypes with MiXCR, one entry per CDR3 protein. The sample lists 1,500,000 or so distinct CDR3 sequences, approximately 59% occurring once. Remarks on this clonotype: The antigen remains undetermined.

Donor samples were obtained from healthy Caucasian individuals from Russia, aged 6 to 90. Whenever a sample was processed, at least 6.5 million PBMCs were isolated. Extraction of total RNA produced a minimum of 5.5 micrograms from each sample. V lost 1 base and J lost 7, with 14 bases in between. The germline gives CDR1 DFQATT, CDR2 SNEGSKA (reference sequence). The CDR3 is 14 amino acids. V usage is TRBV20-1 and J usage is TRBJ2-1; D may correspond to TRBD1 or TRBD2 (6 bases each). The receptor was isolated from a man aged 18 to 35 in good health. The sample consisted of blood. The CDR3: CSARVIGGMNEQFF. CDR3 in DNA: TGCAGTGCTAGAGTGATCGGGGGCATGAATGAGCAGTTCTTC.